Sequencing of this TCR beta chain was carried out in a study of blood T cell repertoires in COVID-19. Turning to the study itself: Researchers got acute and convalescent COVID-19 samples from the United States, Italy and Spain. T cells, B-cell-depleted T cells, or PBMCs provided the cDNA or gDNA that served as material.

As handled by the study authors: How many nucleated cells were present was estimated from reference gene primer amplification. Clones were sequenced by immunoSEQ multiplex PCR, and TCRdb holds only the in-frame ones, with some missing. V, J and clone size were drawn from that table, and D and trimming were deduced from the DNA. Of fewer than 200,000 clones in the sample, 80% to 95% are singletons; the top ten hold 0.5% to 0.6%. The clonotype was recovered from a man in his forties or fifties with acute or convalescent COVID-19. Source material: peripheral blood.

The CDR3 DNA reads as TGTGCCAGCAGCCAAGCAAGCGGGGGGGCCGATACGCAGTATTTT. This codes for CASSQASGGADTQYF. The chain carries TRBV14 and TRBJ2-3, with 10 bases identical to TRBD2. Looked up from germline, CDR1 is SGHDN and CDR2 is FVKESK. With 1 base clipped from V and 6 bases from J, the junction kept 4 bases outside the gene matches. This CDR3 comprises 15 residues.